This T cell receptor beta chain was captured in a study of blood T cell repertoires in COVID-19. Study background: COVID-19 samples, acute and convalescent, were from the United States, Italy and Spain.

Measured with immunoSEQ multiplex PCR; TCRdb has only the in-frame clones, and not every one. The sample has fewer than 200,000 clones; around 86% are singletons. Seattle-derived patients entered the study during active infection and were followed longitudinally. The CDR3 consists of 17 residues. J lost 5 bases, V lost 4 bases, and 11 bases had no gene match. Germline V CDR1 and CDR2: SGHRS, YFSETQ. This TCR was sampled from a woman aged 70-85 years with COVID-19, enrolled during active disease. Sequenced sample: peripheral blood. V is TRBV5-1 and J is TRBJ2-1, with TRBD2 matching over 11 bases. Here the CDR3 DNA reads TGCGCCAGCAGCGCTCAGTCACTAGCGGGAGTGAACAATGAGCAGTTCTTC. It yields the protein CASSAQSLAGVNNEQFF.